This T cell receptor beta chain was observed in a study of beta chain features in type 1 diabetes (dated by TCRdb to 2017 to 2018). Turning to the overall study: Patients and healthy donors did not differ in mean age, gender distribution, total cell number or subset yield. Regulatory and stem cell-like memory subsets were obtained from only 8 patients and about eight healthy donors, while naive and central memory subsets were obtained from all 30 or so donors. The study compared TCRB repertoires of sorted circulating CD4+ T cell subsets between recently diagnosed type 1 diabetes patients and matched healthy donors. A total of over 95,000,000 sorted cells were examined across all samples, and RNA yield correlated strongly with the number of cells per subset. Summary of the overall study and its limitations: A moderate but significant shortening of TCRB CDR3 length was observed in type 1 diabetes patients in all four CD4+ subsets. Shorter templates might be favored by PCR, yet because patient and control samples were amplified and corrected together, any such skew would affect both groups equally. Only small numbers of individuals were included in the HLA sub-analyses, which left unresolved whether HLA type had any influence on TCRB rearrangement. Naive, central memory and regulatory TCRB repertoires appeared to be more similar among patients than among healthy donors. Because cDNA was sequenced instead of genomic DNA, activated cells with high expression could be over-represented, although the groups did not differ in activation or CD3 levels. At VDJ recombination sites, type 1 diabetes patients had fewer insertions and more deleted nucleotides, which implies abnormalities in thymic rearrangement.

A single peripheral blood draw of approximately 120 mL on average was collected from each donor into heparinised tubes. Naive, central memory, regulatory and stem cell-like memory CD4+ T cells were sorted on a BD FACSAria II using a panel including CD45RO, CCR7, CD25, CD127, CD95 and CD27. A purity above 95% was achieved for all sorted populations. PBMCs were separated immediately by Lymphoprep density gradient centrifugation and were stained directly, without being cultured. So that batch effects would be minimized, each experiment stained and sorted samples in pairs, pairing one healthy donor with one patient. All of the isolated RNA was reverse transcribed with the High Capacity cDNA Reverse Transcription Kit, so expressed TCRB transcripts were sequenced. Naive, central memory and regulatory T cell samples underwent deep immunoSEQ sequencing, averaging roughly 3.5 million total reads per sample. Sorted cells were lysed in RLT buffer and RNA was extracted with DNase-treated RNeasy Micro or Mini kits, depending on cell number. Each cell subset was processed separately to prevent cross-contamination, with patient and healthy donor samples processed together. TCRB sequences were amplified from cDNA with the immunoSEQ multiplex PCR, producing 87-bp fragments spanning the CDR3 region. The amplicons were sequenced using the Illumina HiSeq platform. As for the authors' bioinformatics: Synthetic template baselines were used to correct PCR bias computationally, reads within Hamming distance 2 were collapsed, and singletons that could not be merged were discarded. Reads were aligned to IMGT to assign V, D and J genes, CDR3 length, and insertions or deletions at six rearrangement sites. Within each subset, clonotype counts were normalized to the number of sorted cells before true diversity and Gini coefficients were calculated with the tcR R package. Repertoire sharing was quantified using the overlap coefficient calculated on TCRB nucleotide sequences. The table was pulled from immuneACCESS by TCRdb, which kept in-frame rearrangements only. Such tables lose some clones; where checked, under half of the loss comes from unresolved V genes, and the rest has no known cause. V, J and clone size are those of that table, while D and trimming were read from the DNA. This sample has more than 30,000 clones in its table, and around 60% of those were observed once. Approximately 2% of the sample goes to the ten largest clones.

As regards this clone: It lacks a known antigen. Base-call qualities are not available, and no considerably larger clone is one nucleotide away.

The specimen was Tregs from blood. The cell subset or site label, as the study defines it: regulatory CD4+ T cells. This clonotype was obtained from a woman aged 30 to 39 in good health.

The DNA sequence is TGTGCCAGCAGCCCGCGGATCCGGCAAGAGACCCAGTACTTC. It specifies CASSPRIRQETQYF. The V gene is TRBV7-8 and the J gene is TRBJ2-5, with the D gene not clear enough to name. V and J lose 5 bases and 2 bases, and a span of 12 bases separates them. The germline V gene specifies SGHVS as CDR1 and FQNEAQ as CDR2. The CDR3 goes from the cysteine to the phenylalanine over 14 residues. Just CDR3 DNA is preserved here, 42 bases in frame from base 1.